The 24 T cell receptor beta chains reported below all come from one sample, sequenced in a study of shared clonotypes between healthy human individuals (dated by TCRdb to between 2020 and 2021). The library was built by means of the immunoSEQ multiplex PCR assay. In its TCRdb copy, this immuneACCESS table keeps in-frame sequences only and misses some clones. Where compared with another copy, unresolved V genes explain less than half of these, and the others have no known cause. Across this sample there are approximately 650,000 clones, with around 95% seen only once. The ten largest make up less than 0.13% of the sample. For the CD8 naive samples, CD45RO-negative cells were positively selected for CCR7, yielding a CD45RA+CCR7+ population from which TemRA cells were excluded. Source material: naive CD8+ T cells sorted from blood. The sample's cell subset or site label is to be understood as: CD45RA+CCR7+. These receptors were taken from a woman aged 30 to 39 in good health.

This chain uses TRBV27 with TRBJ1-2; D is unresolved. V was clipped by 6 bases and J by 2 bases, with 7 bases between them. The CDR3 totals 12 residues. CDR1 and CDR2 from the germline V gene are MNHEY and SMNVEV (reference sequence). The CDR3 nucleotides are TGTGCCAGCAGCACGGGGAACTATGGCTACACCTTC. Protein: CASSTGNYGYTF.

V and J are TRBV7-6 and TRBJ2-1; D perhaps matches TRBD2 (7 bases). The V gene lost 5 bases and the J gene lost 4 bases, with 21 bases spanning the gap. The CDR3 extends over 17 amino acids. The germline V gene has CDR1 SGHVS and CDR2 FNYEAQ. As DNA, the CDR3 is TGTGCCAGCAGCCCAGGAGGGGGGGCGGGAGTATACAATGAGCAGTTCTTC. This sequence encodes CASSPGGGAGVYNEQFF.

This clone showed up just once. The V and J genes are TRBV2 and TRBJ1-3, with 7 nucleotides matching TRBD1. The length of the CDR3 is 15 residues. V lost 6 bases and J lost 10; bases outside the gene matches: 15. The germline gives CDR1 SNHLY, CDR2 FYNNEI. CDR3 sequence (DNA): TGTGCCAGCAGAGAGGACAGGTCCAAGGGGGGGACCATATATTTT. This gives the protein CASREDRSKGGTIYF. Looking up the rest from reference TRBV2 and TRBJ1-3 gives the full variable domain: EPEVTQTPSHQVTQMGQEVILRCVPISNHLYFYWYRQILGQKVEFLVSFYNNEISEKSEIFDDQFSVERPDGSNFTLKIRSTKLEDSAMYFCASREDRSKGGTIYFGEGSWLTVV.

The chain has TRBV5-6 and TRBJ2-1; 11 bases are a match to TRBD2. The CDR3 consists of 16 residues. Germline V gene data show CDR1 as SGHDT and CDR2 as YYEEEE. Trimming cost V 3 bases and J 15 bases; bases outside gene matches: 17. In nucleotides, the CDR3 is TGTGCCAGCAGCTCCCTCGCTAGCGGGAGGCCTCCCCCGCCGTTCTTC. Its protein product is CASSSLASGRPPPPFF.

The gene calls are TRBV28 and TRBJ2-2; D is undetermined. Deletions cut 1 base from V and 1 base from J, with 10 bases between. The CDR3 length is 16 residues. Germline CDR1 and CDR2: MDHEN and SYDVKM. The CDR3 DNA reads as TGTGCCAGCAGTTTATCCCCCGATTTGAACACCGGGGAGCTGTTTTTT. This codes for CASSLSPDLNTGELFF.

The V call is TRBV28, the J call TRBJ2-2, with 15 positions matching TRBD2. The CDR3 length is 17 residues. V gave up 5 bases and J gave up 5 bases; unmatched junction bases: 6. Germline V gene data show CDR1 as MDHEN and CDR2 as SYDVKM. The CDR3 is CASSKGLAGGLTGELFF. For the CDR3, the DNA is TGTGCCAGCAGTAAGGGACTAGCGGGAGGTCTTACCGGGGAGCTGTTTTTT.

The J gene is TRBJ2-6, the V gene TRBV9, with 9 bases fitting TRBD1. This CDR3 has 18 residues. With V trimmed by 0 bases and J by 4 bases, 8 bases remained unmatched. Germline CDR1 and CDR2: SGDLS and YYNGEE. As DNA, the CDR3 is TGTGCCAGCAGCGTAGCCCGGGACAGGGCTGACGGGGCCAACGTCCTGACTTTC. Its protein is CASSVARDRADGANVLTF. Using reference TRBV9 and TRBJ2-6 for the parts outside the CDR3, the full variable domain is DSGVTQTPKHLITATGQRVTLRCSPRSGDLSVYWYQQSLDQGLQFLIQYYNGEERAKGNILERFSAQQFPDLHSELNLSSLELGDSALYFCASSVARDRADGANVLTFGAGSRLTVL.

CDR3 amino acids: CASSWAGGKYEQYF. The CDR3 DNA reads as TGTGCCAGCAGTTGGGCAGGGGGCAAGTACGAGCAGTACTTC. The chain carries TRBV27 and TRBJ2-7, with 8 bases aligning to TRBD1. The CDR3 is 14 amino acids. The trim removed 4 bases at V and 4 bases at J, leaving 6 bases unmatched. Germline CDR1 is MNHEY and CDR2 is SMNVEV (reference sequence).

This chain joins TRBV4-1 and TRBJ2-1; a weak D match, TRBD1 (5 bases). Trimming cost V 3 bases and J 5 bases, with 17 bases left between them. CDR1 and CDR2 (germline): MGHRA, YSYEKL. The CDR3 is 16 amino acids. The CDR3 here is CASSQATGPQNNEQFF. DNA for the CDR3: TGCGCCAGCAGCCAGGCCACAGGCCCCCAGAACAATGAGCAGTTCTTC.

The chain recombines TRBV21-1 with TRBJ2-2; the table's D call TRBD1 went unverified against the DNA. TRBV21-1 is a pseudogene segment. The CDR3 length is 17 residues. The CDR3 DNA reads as TGTGCCAGCAGCAAAGTATATCCCAGGTCAAACACCGGGGAGCTGTTTTTT. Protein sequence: CASSKVYPRSNTGELFF.

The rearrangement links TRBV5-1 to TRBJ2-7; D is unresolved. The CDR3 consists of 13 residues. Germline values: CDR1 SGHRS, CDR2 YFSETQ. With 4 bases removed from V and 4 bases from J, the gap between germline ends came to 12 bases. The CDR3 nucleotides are TGCGCCAGCAGCGAGTCGAAAGGATACGAGCAGTACTTC. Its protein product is CASSESKGYEQYF.

The CDR3 here is CASSYTGAGNEKLFF. CDR3 coding DNA: TGTGCCAGCAGTTACACAGGGGCCGGGAATGAAAAACTGTTTTTT. The chain employs TRBV5-4 and TRBJ1-4; 7 bases match TRBD1. CDR3 length: 15 amino acids. In germline, CDR1 is SGHNT, CDR2 YYREEE (reference sequence). V shed 5 bases, J shed 5 bases, and the junction held 9 bases outside the gene matches.

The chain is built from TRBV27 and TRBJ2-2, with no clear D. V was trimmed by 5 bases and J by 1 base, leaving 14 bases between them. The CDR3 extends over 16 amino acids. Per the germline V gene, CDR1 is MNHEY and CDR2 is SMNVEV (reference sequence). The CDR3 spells CASSPGRAWNTGELFF. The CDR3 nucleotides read TGTGCCAGCAGTCCTGGCCGGGCCTGGAACACCGGGGAGCTGTTTTTT.

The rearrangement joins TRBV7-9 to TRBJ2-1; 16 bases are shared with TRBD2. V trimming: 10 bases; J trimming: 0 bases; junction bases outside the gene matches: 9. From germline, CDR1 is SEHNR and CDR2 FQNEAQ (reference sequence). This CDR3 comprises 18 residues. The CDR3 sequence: CATQGGLAGGSSYNEQFF. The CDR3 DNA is TGTGCCACCCAGGGGGGACTAGCGGGAGGGAGCTCCTACAATGAGCAGTTCTTC.

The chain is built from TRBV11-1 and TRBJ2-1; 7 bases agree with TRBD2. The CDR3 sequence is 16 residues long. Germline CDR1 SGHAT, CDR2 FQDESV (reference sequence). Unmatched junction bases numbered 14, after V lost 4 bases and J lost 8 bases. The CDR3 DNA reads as TGTGCCAGCAGCTGGGATCTAGCGGTTCATACCTATGAGCAGTTCTTC. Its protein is CASSWDLAVHTYEQFF.

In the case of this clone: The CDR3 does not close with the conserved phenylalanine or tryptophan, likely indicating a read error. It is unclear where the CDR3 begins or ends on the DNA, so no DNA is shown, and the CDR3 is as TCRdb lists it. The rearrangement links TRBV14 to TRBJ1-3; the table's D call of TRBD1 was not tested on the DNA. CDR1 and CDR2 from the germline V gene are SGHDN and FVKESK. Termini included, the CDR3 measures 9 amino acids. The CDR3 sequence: CASSPTGAL.

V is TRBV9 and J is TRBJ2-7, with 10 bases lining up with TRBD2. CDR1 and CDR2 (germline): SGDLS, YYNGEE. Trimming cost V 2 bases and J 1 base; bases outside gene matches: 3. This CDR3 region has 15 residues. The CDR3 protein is CASSVGSGGSYEQYF. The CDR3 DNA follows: TGTGCCAGCAGCGTGGGTAGCGGGGGGTCCTACGAGCAGTACTTC. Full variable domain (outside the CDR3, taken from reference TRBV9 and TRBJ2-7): DSGVTQTPKHLITATGQRVTLRCSPRSGDLSVYWYQQSLDQGLQFLIQYYNGEERAKGNILERFSAQQFPDLHSELNLSSLELGDSALYFCASSVGSGGSYEQYFGPGTRLTVT.

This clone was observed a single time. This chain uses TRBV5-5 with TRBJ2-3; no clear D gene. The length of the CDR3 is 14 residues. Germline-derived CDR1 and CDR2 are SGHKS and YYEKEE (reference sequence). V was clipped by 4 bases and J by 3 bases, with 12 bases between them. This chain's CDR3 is CASSVPTVTDTQYF. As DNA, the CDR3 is TGTGCCAGCAGCGTCCCCACGGTTACAGATACGCAGTATTTT.

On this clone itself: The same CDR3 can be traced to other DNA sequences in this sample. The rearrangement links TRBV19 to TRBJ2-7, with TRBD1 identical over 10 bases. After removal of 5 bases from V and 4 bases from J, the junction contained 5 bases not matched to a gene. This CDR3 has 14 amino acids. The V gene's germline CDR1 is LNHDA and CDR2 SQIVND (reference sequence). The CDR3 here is CASSAGTGAYEQYF. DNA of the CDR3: TGTGCCAGTAGTGCCGGGACAGGGGCTTACGAGCAGTACTTC. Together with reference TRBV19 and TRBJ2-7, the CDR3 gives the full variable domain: DGGITQSPKYLFRKEGQNVTLSCEQNLNHDAMYWYRQDPGQGLRLIYYSQIVNDFQKGDIAEGYSVSREKKESFPLTVTSAQKNPTAFYLCASSAGTGAYEQYFGPGTRLTVT.

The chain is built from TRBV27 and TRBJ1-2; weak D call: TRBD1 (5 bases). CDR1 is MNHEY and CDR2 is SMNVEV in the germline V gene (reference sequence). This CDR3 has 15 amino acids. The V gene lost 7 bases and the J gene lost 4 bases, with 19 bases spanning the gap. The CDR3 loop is CASTFQAGTIYGYTF. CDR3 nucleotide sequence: TGTGCCAGCACCTTCCAGGCAGGGACTATCTATGGCTACACCTTC.

The CDR3 reads CAISESGTVETQYF. DNA of the CDR3: TGTGCCATCAGTGAGTCGGGGACCGTGGAGACCCAGTACTTC. The J gene is TRBJ2-5, the V gene TRBV10-3; D tentatively reads TRBD1 or TRBD2 (5 bases each). The CDR3 sequence is 14 residues long. In germline, CDR1 is ENHRY, CDR2 SYGVKD. V gave up 0 bases and J gave up 5 bases, with 10 bases separating them.

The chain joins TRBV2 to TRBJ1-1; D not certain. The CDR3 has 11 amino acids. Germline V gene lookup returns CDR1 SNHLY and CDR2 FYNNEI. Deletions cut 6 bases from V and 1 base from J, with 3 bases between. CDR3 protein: CASRQNTEAFF. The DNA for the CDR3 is TGTGCCAGCAGACAGAACACTGAAGCTTTCTTT.

CDR3 sequence: CASSVGHRTEQETQYF. The DNA of the CDR3 is TGTGCCAGCAGCGTAGGTCACAGGACCGAACAAGAGACCCAGTACTTC. This rearrangement joins TRBV9 to TRBJ2-5; a weak D match, TRBD1 (5 bases). Trimming removed 0 bases from V and 2 bases from J, with 14 bases in between. The V gene's germline CDR1 is SGDLS and CDR2 YYNGEE. CDR3 size: 16 residues.

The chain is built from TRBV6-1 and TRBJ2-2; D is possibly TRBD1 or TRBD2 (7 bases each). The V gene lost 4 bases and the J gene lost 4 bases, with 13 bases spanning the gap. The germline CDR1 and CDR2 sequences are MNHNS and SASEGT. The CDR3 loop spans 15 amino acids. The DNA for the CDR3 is TGTGCCAGCAGTGCTACAGGGGAGGGCACCGGGGAGCTGTTTTTT. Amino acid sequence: CASSATGEGTGELFF.